Below, 26 T cell receptor beta chains from the same sample are listed, as sequenced in a study of blood T cell repertoires in COVID-19. Sequencing used immunoSEQ multiplex PCR; TCRdb keeps in-frame clones, though not all of them. The sample yields 90,000 to 100,000 clones, 82% seen once. The sequenced sample consisted of peripheral blood. The receptors derive from a man in his sixties or seventies with active or convalescent COVID-19.

This clone showed up just once. V is TRBV4-1 and J is TRBJ2-3; 15 bases are a match to TRBD2. The junction had 4 bases not matched to a gene; V was cut back by 6 bases and J by 6 bases. This CDR3 spans 15 amino acids. Germline lookup yields CDR1 MGHRA and CDR2 YSYEKL. CDR3 in DNA: TGCGCCAGCAGTCCCGGGACTAGCGGGGGGGATACGCAGTATTTT. Translation: CASSPGTSGGDTQYF.

This clone was counted once. The chain joins TRBV5-6 to TRBJ2-5, with D possibly being TRBD1 (8 bases). With 4 bases removed from V and 2 bases from J, the gap between germline ends came to 15 bases. The germline V gene has CDR1 SGHDT and CDR2 YYEEEE. This CDR3 is 15 amino acids long. For the CDR3, the DNA is TGTGCCAGCAGCCGTTACAGGGGGGGACAAGAGACCCAGTACTTC. Translation gives CASSRYRGGQETQYF.

This clone has a single count. The CDR3 bases are TGCGCCAGCAGCCTGAGGGCAGGGGCGGCTAATGAGCAGTTCTTC. Its protein is CASSLRAGAANEQFF. The chain employs TRBV5-1 and TRBJ2-1, with a weak D call TRBD1 (6 bases). CDR3 length: 15 residues. The germline V and J ends were trimmed by 4 bases and 7 bases, with 18 bases remaining between them. CDR1 and CDR2 from the germline V gene are SGHRS and YFSETQ.

This rearrangement joins TRBV11-2 to TRBJ2-3; D ambiguous. This CDR3 has 14 amino acids. Germline CDR1 SGHAT, CDR2 FQNNGV. The germline V and J ends were trimmed by 1 base and 0 bases, with 5 bases remaining between them. CDR3: CASSLGLSTDTQYF. The DNA of the CDR3 is TGTGCCAGCAGCTTAGGGCTTAGCACAGATACGCAGTATTTT. Using reference TRBV11-2 and TRBJ2-3 for the parts outside the CDR3, the full variable domain is EAGVAQSPRYKIIEKRQSVAFWCNPISGHATLYWYQQILGQGPKLLIQFQNNGVVDDSQLPKDRFSAERLKGVDSTLKIQPAKLEDSAVYLCASSLGLSTDTQYFGPGTRLTVL.

The chain couples TRBV6-5 to TRBJ2-3; perhaps TRBD2 as D (5 bases). V gave up 0 bases and J gave up 2 bases, with 9 bases separating them. This CDR3 has 15 amino acids. Germline assignment: CDR1 MNHEY and CDR2 SVGAGI. The CDR3 loop is CASSYSRASTDTQYF. CDR3 DNA: TGTGCCAGCAGTTACTCGAGGGCGTCCACAGATACGCAGTATTTT.

This clone appeared a few times. The chain uses TRBV19 and TRBJ1-5, with TRBD1 identical over 8 bases. CDR1 is LNHDA and CDR2 is SQIVND in the germline V gene (reference sequence). The CDR3 runs 13 residues. J was trimmed by 6 bases and V by 9 bases; bases with no gene match: 7. The CDR3 nucleotides are TGTGCCAGCAAGGGGCAGGGGGCTCAGCCCCAGCATTTT. This translates into CASKGQGAQPQHF.

This chain uses TRBV3-1 (or the pseudogene TRBV3-2) with TRBJ1-5, with TRBD1 as a possible D gene (5 bases). Germline V CDR1 and CDR2: LGHDT, YNNKEL (reference sequence). The CDR3 spans 14 residues. Between the trimmed V and J ends, which lost 2 bases and 9 bases, there was a span of 14 bases. The CDR3 DNA reads TGTGCCAGCAGCCAAAGGGGCCTGAGGCCGCCCCAGCATTTT. Residues: CASSQRGLRPPQHF.

The V gene is TRBV19, the J gene TRBJ1-6, with 9 bases lining up with TRBD1. With V trimmed by 4 bases and J by 7 bases, 2 bases remained unmatched. This CDR3 spans 14 amino acids. The V gene's germline CDR1 is LNHDA and CDR2 SQIVND (reference sequence). The CDR3 DNA sequence: TGTGCCAGTAGTAACAGGGGGCTGAATTCACCCCTCCACTTT. It translates to CASSNRGLNSPLHF.

The chain combines TRBV3-1 (or the pseudogene TRBV3-2) with TRBJ2-2; 8 positions agree with TRBD2. The germline gives CDR1 LGHDT, CDR2 YNNKEL (reference sequence). CDR3 size: 14 residues. J gave up 6 bases and V 4 bases, and 4 bases lay outside the gene matches. CDR3 nucleotides: TGTGCCAGCAGCCTCCGGGGGGGGCCCGGGGAGCTGTTTTTT. This encodes CASSLRGGPGELFF.

This rearrangement joins TRBV19 to TRBJ1-4, with a weak D call TRBD1 (5 bases). The CDR3 runs 14 residues. V lost 6 bases, J lost 6 bases, and 14 bases lay in between. The germline gives CDR1 LNHDA, CDR2 SQIVND (reference sequence). CDR3 in DNA: TGTGCCAGTAGAGGTGGGCAGGGTGATGAAAAACTGTTTTTT. It translates to CASRGGQGDEKLFF.

V usage is TRBV7-8 and J usage is TRBJ1-4, with a tentative D call TRBD1 (5 bases). The germline V and J ends were trimmed by 0 bases and 10 bases, with 18 bases remaining between them. Per germline, CDR1 SGHVS and CDR2 FQNEAQ. The length of the CDR3 is 16 residues. CDR3 sequence: CASSLAQRFWGGKLFF. The CDR3, as DNA: TGTGCCAGCAGCTTAGCCCAACGGTTTTGGGGGGGAAAACTGTTTTTT.

The rearrangement joins TRBV27 to TRBJ1-2, with TRBD1 identical over 8 bases. This CDR3 comprises 15 residues. Germline CDR1 and CDR2: MNHEY and SMNVEV (reference sequence). With 0 bases clipped from V and 6 bases from J, the junction kept 6 bases outside the gene matches. This CDR3 is CASSLSLRGRNGYTF. As DNA, the CDR3 is TGTGCCAGCAGTTTATCCCTCAGGGGGCGGAATGGCTACACCTTC.

The CDR3 protein is CASRGTAYYNEQFF. CDR3 DNA: TGTGCCAGCAGAGGGACAGCATATTACAATGAGCAGTTCTTC. The rearrangement joins TRBV6-5 to TRBJ2-1; 7 bases match TRBD1. V lost 6 bases, J lost 4 bases, and 6 bases stayed unmatched. Germline V gives CDR1 MNHEY, CDR2 SVGAGI. The CDR3 totals 14 residues.

The chain uses TRBV30 and TRBJ1-1; no reliable D call. The germline gives CDR1 GTSNPN, CDR2 SVGIG (reference sequence). The CDR3 consists of 13 residues. V was clipped by 4 bases and J by 4 bases, with 13 bases between them. The CDR3 sequence: CAWTWASGTEAFF. The DNA for the CDR3 is TGTGCCTGGACCTGGGCTTCTGGCACTGAAGCTTTCTTT.

The rearrangement links TRBV6-2 or TRBV6-3 to TRBJ2-3, with 9 nucleotides matching TRBD2. CDR1 and CDR2 from the germline V gene are MNHEY and SVGEGT. The V segment lost 0 bases and the J segment 8 bases; nucleotides outside the gene matches: 9. This CDR3 is 16 amino acids long. DNA of the CDR3: TGTGCCAGCAGTTACTCGAAAGCGGGGGGCAAGGGTACGCAGTATTTT. It yields the protein CASSYSKAGGKGTQYF.

V and J are TRBV7-9 and TRBJ1-4; maybe TRBD1 (6 bases). Germline CDR1 reads SEHNR; CDR2 reads FQNEAQ (reference sequence). Trimming shortened V by 5 bases and J by 7 bases, and 17 bases separated the two germline ends. The CDR3 is made up of 15 amino acids. This CDR3 is CASSTTGKAFEKLFF. CDR3 coding DNA: TGTGCCAGCAGCACCACAGGGAAGGCTTTTGAAAAACTGTTTTTT.

CDR3 bases: TGTGCCAGTAGTATAGGCGCAGGGCGGACGGCCTTCAATGAGCAGTTCTTC. Its protein is CASSIGAGRTAFNEQFF. The chain links TRBV19 to TRBJ2-1; a weak D match, TRBD1 (5 bases). The CDR3 runs to 17 residues. The V end lost 1 base, the J end lost 6 bases, and 19 bases lay between the germline ends. Germline assignment: CDR1 LNHDA and CDR2 SQIVND (reference sequence).

The chain joins TRBV6-6 to TRBJ1-5, with TRBD1 matching over 8 bases. Trimming took 5 bases from V and 7 from J; bases not matched to a gene: 7. The CDR3 contains 14 residues. The germline gives CDR1 MNHNY, CDR2 SVGAGI (reference sequence). The CDR3 is CASSLSDRAQPQHF. In DNA, the CDR3 is TGTGCCAGCAGTCTATCGGACAGGGCCCAGCCCCAGCATTTT.

The rearrangement joins TRBV6-2 or TRBV6-3 to TRBJ1-6, with D perhaps matching TRBD1 (6 bases). The CDR3 length is 15 residues. Trimming removed 5 bases from V and 7 bases from J, with 15 bases in between. From germline, CDR1 is MNHEY and CDR2 SVGEGT. CDR3 protein: CASSARGLGNSPLHF. As DNA, the CDR3 is TGTGCCAGCAGTGCCAGGGGTCTTGGCAATTCACCCCTCCACTTT.

This chain links TRBV12-3 or TRBV12-4 with TRBJ2-4; TRBD2 is a possible D gene (5 bases). V lost 3 bases and J lost 7, with 7 bases in between. The CDR3 is 12 residues long. CDR3 coding DNA: TGTGCCAGCAGTTTTGGGGAGAACATTCAGTACTTC. Translated, it gives CASSFGENIQYF.

The chain combines TRBV4-1 with TRBJ1-1, with D uncertain. The CDR3 has 14 amino acids. Trimming pared 1 base from V and 1 base from J, leaving 7 bases between. The germline V gene has CDR1 MGHRA and CDR2 YSYEKL. CDR3 in amino acids: CASSQAGSNTEAFF. Written as DNA, the CDR3 is TGCGCCAGCAGCCAAGCGGGTTCGAACACTGAAGCTTTCTTT.

This clone came up once. The chain carries TRBV19 and TRBJ1-5; TRBD1 matches 7 bases. Germline V gives CDR1 LNHDA, CDR2 SQIVND (reference sequence). J gave up 7 bases and V 5 bases, and 5 bases lay outside the gene matches. The CDR3 has 13 amino acids. In nucleotides, the CDR3 is TGTGCCAGTAGTCAAGACAGGGCCCAGCCCCAGCATTTT. This translates into CASSQDRAQPQHF. The full variable domain, its missing parts supplied by reference TRBV19 and TRBJ1-5, is DGGITQSPKYLFRKEGQNVTLSCEQNLNHDAMYWYRQDPGQGLRLIYYSQIVNDFQKGDIAEGYSVSREKKESFPLTVTSAQKNPTAFYLCASSQDRAQPQHFGDGTRLSIL.

The chain carries TRBV5-1 and TRBJ1-1, with 8 nucleotides matching TRBD1. V lost 0 bases to trimming and J lost 7 bases; unmatched junction nucleotides: 2. Germline CDR1 is SGHRS and CDR2 is YFSETQ. CDR3 length equals 13 residues. DNA of the CDR3: TGCGCCAGCAGCTTGGAAGGACAGGGTGAAGCTTTCTTT. Its translation: CASSLEGQGEAFF. Drawing the rest from reference TRBV5-1 and TRBJ1-1, the complete variable domain is KAGVTQTPRYLIKTRGQQVTLSCSPISGHRSVSWYQQTPGQGLQFLFEYFSETQRNKGNFPGRFSGRQFSNSRSEMNVSTLELGDSALYLCASSLEGQGEAFFGQGTRLTVV.

The V gene is TRBV4-1, the J gene TRBJ2-3; possible D gene TRBD1, 6 bases. Germline CDR1 and CDR2: MGHRA and YSYEKL. This CDR3 comprises 16 residues. V shed 4 bases and J shed 4 bases, with 18 bases lying between them. The CDR3 region has the DNA TGCGCCAGCAGCCTCGGACAGTCTCCTGGCGCAGATACGCAGTATTTT. Its translation is CASSLGQSPGADTQYF.

The chain carries TRBV10-3 and TRBJ2-3, with D tentatively TRBD2 (6 bases). The CDR3 contains 15 residues. The germline V gene encodes CDR1 ENHRY and CDR2 SYGVKD. Trimming took 0 bases from V and 4 from J, leaving 11 bases between them. CDR3: CAISESRGIPDTQYF. In DNA form, the CDR3 reads TGTGCCATCAGTGAGTCGCGGGGTATCCCAGATACGCAGTATTTT.

The rearrangement uses TRBV15 and TRBJ1-2; 12 positions agree with TRBD1. The V and J ends lost 0 bases and 8 bases, in that order; junction bases with no gene match: 4. The CDR3 is 15 amino acids. Germline CDR1 and CDR2: LNHNV and YYDKDF (reference sequence). This CDR3 is CATSRDRDRGPGYTF. CDR3 in DNA: TGTGCCACCAGCAGAGATAGGGACAGGGGGCCGGGCTACACCTTC. The entire variable domain, with the rest obtained from reference TRBV15 and TRBJ1-2, is as follows: DAMVIQNPRYQVTQFGKPVTLSCSQTLNHNVMYWYQQKSSQAPKLLFHYYDKDFNNEADTPDNFQSRRPNTSFCFLDIRSPGLGDTAMYLCATSRDRDRGPGYTFGSGTRLTVV.